The next 27 T cell receptor beta chains were all read from a single sample in a study of blood T cell repertoires in COVID-19. Sequencing was performed with immunoSEQ multiplex PCR; in TCRdb, only in-frame clones are kept and a portion is missing. The profile shows 300,000 or so clones, around nine tenths of them singletons. Sequencing used peripheral blood. These receptors came from a man in his fifties or sixties with active or convalescent COVID-19.

V usage is TRBV14 and J usage is TRBJ1-2; 7 positions agree with TRBD1. In germline, CDR1 is SGHDN, CDR2 FVKESK. The V segment lost 4 bases and the J segment 4 bases; nucleotides outside the gene matches: 6. The CDR3 has 14 amino acids. CDR3 sequence reads: CASSLGQPLYGYTF. CDR3 bases: TGTGCCAGCAGCCTGGGACAGCCTCTCTATGGCTACACCTTC.

The V gene is TRBV29-1, the J gene TRBJ1-1; D is undetermined. The CDR3 is 13 residues long. V gave up 6 bases and J gave up 3 bases, with 14 bases separating them. CDR1 and CDR2 from the germline V gene are SQVTM and ANQGSEA. DNA of the CDR3: TGCAGCGTGAGACGCGGATCCGACACTGAAGCTTTCTTT. Translated, it gives CSVRRGSDTEAFF.

V usage is TRBV4-1 and J usage is TRBJ2-3; maybe TRBD1 (5 bases). Trimming stripped 0 bases from V and 2 bases from J, with 9 bases between. Per the germline V gene, CDR1 is MGHRA and CDR2 is YSYEKL. The CDR3 contains 15 residues. This CDR3 reads CASSQDRQLTDTQYF. The CDR3 nucleotides are TGCGCCAGCAGCCAAGATAGACAGCTCACAGATACGCAGTATTTT.

The V call is TRBV11-3, the J call TRBJ2-2; 10 bases fit TRBD1. This CDR3 contains 16 residues. Germline assignment: CDR1 SGHNT and CDR2 YENEEA. J was trimmed by 0 bases and V by 6 bases; bases with no gene match: 4. The CDR3 protein is CASRIGTGANTGELFF. The CDR3 coding sequence is TGTGCCAGCAGAATCGGGACAGGGGCGAACACCGGGGAGCTGTTTTTT.

V is TRBV6-5 and J is TRBJ2-5; TRBD2 agrees at 9 bases. CDR1 and CDR2 from the germline V gene are MNHEY and SVGAGI. V was pared by 1 base and J by 5 bases, with 5 bases of the junction left unmatched. The CDR3 has 15 residues. The CDR3 nucleotides read TGTGCCAGCAGTTACTATGGCGGGAGGGACGAGACCCAGTACTTC. Amino acids: CASSYYGGRDETQYF.

The V and J genes are TRBV6-1 and TRBJ2-1; D is undetermined. Germline values: CDR1 MNHNS, CDR2 SASEGT. Deletions cut 3 bases from V and 6 bases from J, with 12 bases between. This CDR3 has 14 residues. CDR3 residues: CASSDRSGVNEQFF. CDR3 sequence (DNA): TGTGCCAGCAGTGACCGGAGTGGCGTCAATGAGCAGTTCTTC.

This clone was counted a single time. The CDR3: CASSLGLWGGQRERGTDTQYF. The CDR3 DNA reads TGTGCCAGCAGCTTAGGACTGTGGGGGGGGCAGCGGGAGCGCGGCACAGATACGCAGTATTTT. The chain has TRBV7-8 and TRBJ2-3; 8 positions agree with TRBD2. CDR1 and CDR2 from the germline V gene are SGHVS and FQNEAQ. Unmatched junction bases numbered 19, after V lost 1 base and J lost 1 base. The CDR3 is 21 amino acids.

The CDR3 DNA reads as TGTGCCAGCAGTTCCAGCGGGAGCTACCAAGAGACCCAGTACTTC. It is translated as CASSSSGSYQETQYF. The rearrangement uses TRBV6-1 and TRBJ2-5; 8 bases map to TRBD2. Germline trimming cut 5 bases from V and 0 bases from J; bases unmatched to any gene: 5. Looked up from germline, CDR1 is MNHNS and CDR2 is SASEGT. The CDR3 length is 15 residues.

J is TRBJ2-5 and V is TRBV19; the D is unclear. The V end was cut by 5 bases, the J end by 2 bases, with 9 bases between. Germline V gives CDR1 LNHDA, CDR2 SQIVND (reference sequence). CDR3 length equals 13 residues. The DNA of the CDR3 is TGTGCCAGTAGTCCCCACAGACAAGAGACCCAGTACTTC. This translates into CASSPHRQETQYF.

The CDR3 protein is CASSQSGLTDEQFF. The DNA for the CDR3 is TGTGCCAGCAGCCAGTCGGGACTAACAGATGAGCAGTTCTTC. The chain joins TRBV14 to TRBJ2-1; TRBD2 matches 7 bases. The length of the CDR3 is 14 residues. After removal of 3 bases from V and 8 bases from J, the junction contained 7 bases not matched to a gene. Germline CDR1 SGHDN, CDR2 FVKESK.

The chain employs TRBV30 and TRBJ2-5; TRBD2 agrees at 7 bases. CDR1 GTSNPN and CDR2 SVGIG come from the germline V gene (reference sequence). This CDR3 comprises 13 residues. J lost 6 bases, V lost 3 bases, and 7 bases had no gene match. CDR3: CAWSYGGGKTQYF. Written as DNA, the CDR3 is TGTGCCTGGAGCTATGGGGGGGGAAAGACCCAGTACTTC.

This chain joins TRBV7-2 and TRBJ2-3; 12 bases fit TRBD2. Looked up from germline, CDR1 is SGHTA and CDR2 is FQGNSA. V lost 5 bases and J lost 4; bases outside the gene matches: 7. This CDR3 has 16 amino acids. The DNA for the CDR3 is TGTGCCAGCAGCACTAGCGGGGGGCTGGTGGCAGATACGCAGTATTTT. Protein: CASSTSGGLVADTQYF.

The chain is built from TRBV27 and TRBJ1-2, with 7 bases identical to TRBD1. The germline V gene encodes CDR1 MNHEY and CDR2 SMNVEV (reference sequence). The CDR3 extends over 18 amino acids. The V and J ends lost 4 bases and 0 bases, in that order; junction bases with no gene match: 14. The CDR3: CASSSRGGGTAPNYGYTF. The CDR3 nucleotides are TGTGCCAGCAGTTCCCGCGGTGGTGGGACAGCCCCTAACTATGGCTACACCTTC.

This clone was detected only a few times. This sequence joins TRBV19 and TRBJ2-5, with 10 bases fitting TRBD1. The J segment lost 5 bases and the V segment lost 6 bases, leaving 6 bases of the junction unmatched. The CDR3 runs 14 residues. Per germline, CDR1 LNHDA and CDR2 SQIVND (reference sequence). This chain's CDR3 is CASSRQGAVETQYF. CDR3 nucleotides: TGTGCCAGTAGCCGACAGGGGGCGGTTGAGACCCAGTACTTC.

The chain links TRBV19 to TRBJ2-7, with 10 bases fitting TRBD2. Trimming cost V 6 bases and J 2 bases; bases outside gene matches: 7. The CDR3 runs 15 residues. Germline assignment: CDR1 LNHDA and CDR2 SQIVND (reference sequence). CDR3 sequence: CASSYTSGAAYEQYF. The CDR3 DNA is TGTGCCAGTAGCTACACTAGCGGGGCGGCCTACGAGCAGTACTTC.

V and J are TRBV5-1 and TRBJ1-1; TRBD1 matches 8 bases. The CDR3 is 15 residues long. The V gene's germline CDR1 is SGHRS and CDR2 YFSETQ. The ends lost 0 bases at V and 0 bases at J; junction bases unmatched: 1. CDR3 in DNA: TGCGCCAGCAGCTTGGGGACAGGGATGAACACTGAAGCTTTCTTT. It is translated as CASSLGTGMNTEAFF.

The J gene is TRBJ2-3, the V gene TRBV28; a possible D gene is TRBD2 (5 bases). The V gene's germline CDR1 is MDHEN and CDR2 SYDVKM. Deletions cut 1 base from V and 12 bases from J, with 20 bases between. The CDR3 has 15 residues. DNA of the CDR3: TGTGCCAGCAGTTTATCGGACGGGATTTGGGGTAATCAGTATTTT. This gives the protein CASSLSDGIWGNQYF.

The CDR3 region has the DNA TGTGCCACCAGCAGGCGGGGACGCCGAGGGTCCGAGCAGTACTTC. Translating it yields CATSRRGRRGSEQYF. The J gene is TRBJ2-7, the V gene TRBV15; weak D call: TRBD2 (6 bases). Germline CDR1 LNHNV, CDR2 YYDKDF (reference sequence). V was trimmed by 3 bases and J by 6 bases, leaving 18 bases between them. The length of the CDR3 is 15 residues.

The chain combines TRBV4-3 with TRBJ1-1; 7 bases align to TRBD1. The CDR3 runs to 17 residues. Trimming at V came to 1 base and at J to 2 bases, leaving 10 bases not matched to a gene. Germline CDR1 reads LGHNA; CDR2 reads YSLEER. The CDR3 nucleotides read TGCGCCAGCAGCCAAGTCCCAGGGGGGCAGTTTAACACTGAAGCTTTCTTT. Protein product: CASSQVPGGQFNTEAFF.

The chain couples TRBV2 to TRBJ2-5; no clear D gene. Germline V CDR1 and CDR2: SNHLY, FYNNEI. The CDR3 runs to 11 residues. V gave up 8 bases and J gave up 2 bases, with 6 bases separating them. The DNA for the CDR3 is TGTGCCAGCCTACTTCAAGAGACCCAGTACTTC. It yields the protein CASLLQETQYF.

The chain couples TRBV11-2 to TRBJ1-1; the D is unclear. This CDR3 has 13 amino acids. Germline CDR1 SGHAT, CDR2 FQNNGV. With 4 bases removed from V and 3 bases from J, the gap between germline ends came to 9 bases. The CDR3 sequence: CASSSGVDTEAFF. Here the CDR3 DNA reads TGTGCCAGCAGCTCAGGTGTGGACACTGAAGCTTTCTTT.

The V call is TRBV24-1, the J call TRBJ2-5; the D gene is possibly TRBD2 (6 bases). CDR1 is KGHDR and CDR2 is SFDVKD in the germline V gene. CDR3 size: 14 residues. Deletions cut 1 base from V and 5 bases from J, with 10 bases between. CDR3 sequence: CATSDFGAGETQYF. The CDR3 region has the DNA TGTGCCACCAGTGATTTCGGGGCGGGGGAGACCCAGTACTTC.

This clone was counted between two and nine times. DNA for the CDR3: TGTGCCAGCAGTGATCTCGGGACAGTTAACACCGGGGAGCTGTTTTTT. It specifies CASSDLGTVNTGELFF. The V gene is TRBV2, the J gene TRBJ2-2; 7 bases are a match to TRBD1. Losses at the gene ends were 3 bases for V and 2 bases for J; bases not matched to a gene: 6. The CDR3 has 16 residues. Germline CDR1 and CDR2: SNHLY and FYNNEI. Looking up the rest from reference TRBV2 and TRBJ2-2 gives the full variable domain: EPEVTQTPSHQVTQMGQEVILRCVPISNHLYFYWYRQILGQKVEFLVSFYNNEISEKSEIFDDQFSVERPDGSNFTLKIRSTKLEDSAMYFCASSDLGTVNTGELFFGEGSRLTVL.

This chain links TRBV7-2 with TRBJ2-7; D may be TRBD1 (6 bases). In germline, CDR1 is SGHTA, CDR2 FQGNSA. The V and J ends lost 3 bases and 3 bases respectively, with 12 bases between them. The CDR3 has 14 amino acids. The CDR3 reads CASSLQQGYYEQYF. The CDR3, as DNA: TGTGCCAGCAGCTTGCAACAGGGATACTACGAGCAGTACTTC.

The V call is TRBV19, the J call TRBJ2-1, with 8 bases identical to TRBD2. CDR3 length: 17 amino acids. Germline V gene lookup returns CDR1 LNHDA and CDR2 SQIVND (reference sequence). V lost 0 bases to trimming and J lost 4 bases; unmatched junction nucleotides: 8. Here the CDR3 reads CASSIDGTRLGYNEQFF. CDR3 coding DNA: TGTGCCAGTAGTATAGATGGGACTAGGCTCGGTTACAATGAGCAGTTCTTC.

The V and J genes are TRBV29-1 and TRBJ2-5; 16 nucleotides line up with TRBD2. From germline, CDR1 is SQVTM and CDR2 ANQGSEA. The CDR3 is 16 residues long. After removal of 2 bases from V and 7 bases from J, the junction contained 7 bases not matched to a gene. The CDR3 region is CSVEISGTSGGGTQYF. The DNA of the CDR3 is TGCAGCGTTGAAATCTCCGGGACTAGCGGGGGGGGGACCCAGTACTTC.

CDR3 sequence reads: CASANGRGTEAFF. The CDR3 DNA reads as TGTGCCAGCGCCAACGGGCGGGGAACTGAAGCTTTCTTT. This chain uses TRBV6-5 with TRBJ1-1, with no clear D. The CDR3 contains 13 residues. Germline V gene lookup returns CDR1 MNHEY and CDR2 SVGAGI. Trimming stripped 8 bases from V and 5 bases from J, with 15 bases between.